The rows below give T cell receptor beta chains drawn from one sample of a study of T cell repertoires in cytomegalovirus infection. TCRdb redid the calling of the reads with MiXCR, one entry per CDR3 protein. The sample lists tens of thousands of distinct CDR3 sequences, just under 4% occurring once. Sequenced: PBMCs. The source of these receptors is a human donor in good health (CMV status not recorded). Some clones in this sample may be carry-over from other donors' samples. Each CDR3 is given with its conserved first and last residue. The D gene is left open where the match is weak. A row's size may be missing; if present it is once, few, many or a size class.

J | V | D | size | CDR3 | DNA
TRBJ2-4 | TRBV7-8 | NA | many | CASSLVAKNIQYF | TGTGCCAGCAGCTTAGTGGCCAAAAACATTCAGTACTTC
TRBJ2-7 | TRBV19 | NA | many | CASSIENSYEQYF | TGTGCCAGTAGTATTGAAAATTCCTACGAGCAGTACTTC
TRBJ2-5 | TRBV28 | NA | many | CASSLYTGPVQETQYF | TGTGCCAGCAGTTTATATACAGGGCCCGTTCAAGAGACCCAGTACTTC
TRBJ2-7 | TRBV7-2 | TRBD1 | NA | CASSLSLSRDSTYEQYF | TGTGCCAGCAGCTTGAGTCTTTCCCGGGACAGTACCTACGAGCAGTACTTC
TRBJ2-3 | TRBV19 | TRBD2 | many | CASSLRLAVTDTQYF | TGTGCCAGTAGTCTCCGACTAGCGGTCACAGATACGCAGTATTTT
TRBJ2-2 | TRBV20-1 | TRBD1 | many | CSARTQGDRELFF | TGCAGTGCTAGAACTCAGGGGGACCGGGAGCTGTTTTTT
TRBJ1-1 | TRBV4-1 | TRBD1 | many | CASSQVHQGDSAFF | TGCGCCAGCAGCCAAGTCCATCAGGGGGATTCGGCTTTCTTT
TRBJ2-1 | TRBV7-8 | NA | many | CASSPFGGRGNLGEQFF | TGTGCCAGCAGCCCCTTTGGGGGCAGGGGAAATTTGGGTGAGCAGTTCTTC
TRBJ2-3 | TRBV7-2 | NA | many | CASSLGRGTQYF | TGTGCCAGCAGCTTAGGGCGGGGTACGCAGTATTTT
TRBJ2-6 | TRBV6-8 | NA | many | CASSYSRGIGSGANVLTF | TGTGCCAGCAGTTACTCGAGAGGGATCGGCTCTGGGGCCAACGTCCTGACTTTC
TRBJ2-7 | TRBV6-8 | NA | many | CASSYSRGSYEQYF | TGTGCCAGCAGTTACTCGCGGGGAAGTTACGAGCAGTACTTC
TRBJ1-2 | TRBV20-1 | TRBD1 | NA | CSAISWTGLRGYTF | TGCAGTGCCATCTCCTGGACAGGGCTTCGTGGCTACACCTTC
TRBJ2-7 | TRBV10-3 | NA | many | CAISEGPPEQYF | TGTGCCATTTCCGAAGGGCCCCCCGAGCAGTACTTC
TRBJ2-1 | TRBV28 | NA | many | CASSLDNEQFF | TGTGCCAGCAGTTTAGACAATGAGCAGTTCTTC
TRBJ2-7 | TRBV7-2 | NA | many | CASSLPTSYEQYF | TGTGCCAGCAGCTTACCTACCTCCTACGAGCAGTACTTC
TRBJ2-1 | TRBV7-2 | NA | many | CATSGMGGHHEQFF | TGTGCCACCAGCGGGATGGGGGGCCACCATGAGCAGTTCTTC
TRBJ2-2 | TRBV3-1 | NA | many | CASSPPANTGELFF | TGTGCCAGCAGCCCCCCGGCGAACACCGGGGAGCTGTTTTTT
TRBJ2-1 | TRBV7-8 | TRBD2 | medium-sized | CASSSTSGEYNEQFF | TGTGCCAGCAGCTCGACTAGCGGAGAGTACAATGAGCAGTTCTTC
TRBJ1-5 | TRBV7-2 | NA | many | CASSLRGFEQPQHF | TGTGCCAGCAGCTTAAGGGGTTTTGAGCAGCCCCAGCATTTT
TRBJ2-5 | TRBV7-6 | TRBD2 | many | CASSSKRGVYQETQYF | TGTGCCAGCAGCTCAAAGCGGGGGGTGTACCAAGAGACCCAGTACTTC
TRBJ1-1 | TRBV7-2 | NA | medium-sized | CASSFGRVNTEAFF | TGTGCCAGCAGCTTTGGACGGGTGAACACTGAAGCTTTCTTT
TRBJ2-3 | TRBV7-1 | NA | many | CASSSDRGMADTQYF | TGTGCCAGCAGCTCGGACAGAGGGATGGCAGATACGCAGTATTTT
TRBJ2-4 | TRBV25-1 | NA | many | CASSDSAQGNIQYF | TGTGCCAGCAGTGATTCGGCCCAAGGAAACATTCAGTACTTC
TRBJ2-7 | TRBV7-2 | NA | few | CASSLVGAATEQYF | TGTGCCAGCAGCTTAGTAGGGGCGGCTACTGAGCAGTACTTC
TRBJ1-3 | TRBV7-2 | NA | few | CASSFGNTIYF | TGTGCCAGCAGCTTCGGAAACACCATATATTTT
TRBJ2-3 | TRBV7-8 | TRBD2 | many | CASSLMIAGVLGTQYF | TGTGCCAGCAGCTTAATGATAGCGGGAGTGTTAGGTACGCAGTATTTT
TRBJ2-6 | TRBV4-3 | NA | many | CASSQERMNAGSGANVLTF | TGCGCCAGCAGCCAAGAGAGAATGAATGCGGGTTCTGGGGCCAACGTCCTGACTTTC
TRBJ2-5 | TRBV4-3 | TRBD2 | many | CASSQDLAGGQETQYF | TGCGCCAGCAGCCAAGACCTAGCGGGGGGACAAGAGACCCAGTACTTC
TRBJ1-2 | TRBV4-1 | NA | NA | CASSQEGWGSFPLGYTF | TGCGCCAGCAGCCAAGAGGGGTGGGGGTCCTTTCCCTTAGGCTACACCTTC
TRBJ1-5 | TRBV19 | TRBD1 | many | CASSKGTGSPAAQHF | TGTGCCAGTAGTAAGGGGACAGGGTCTCCAGCAGCCCAGCATTTT
TRBJ1-6 | TRBV20-1 | NA | few | CSARGGTYNYSPLHF | TGCAGTGCTAGGGGGGGAACCTATAATTATTCACCCCTCCACTTT
TRBJ1-2 | TRBV7-2 | NA | many | CASSLARTNYGYTF | TGTGCCAGCAGCTTAGCGCGTACCAACTATGGCTACACCTTC
TRBJ2-2 | TRBV2 | NA | many | CASSEWGRNGELFF | TGTGCCAGCAGTGAATGGGGTAGAAACGGGGAGCTGTTTTTT
TRBJ2-7 | TRBV7-2 | TRBD2 | many | CASSSERGDYRTPREQYF | TGTGCCAGCAGCTCAGAGAGAGGGGACTACCGAACCCCTCGGGAGCAGTACTTC
TRBJ2-5 | TRBV6-2/TRBV6-3 | NA | many | CASSGLQTQYF | TGTGCCAGCAGCGGACTACAGACCCAGTACTTC
TRBJ2-1 | TRBV7-6 | NA | many | CASSASGWRMSEQFF | TGTGCCAGCAGCGCCTCCGGTTGGCGTATGAGTGAGCAGTTCTTC
TRBJ2-2 | TRBV7-2 | NA | many | CASSLGLDTGELFF | TGTGCCAGCAGCTTAGGACTCGACACCGGGGAGCTGTTTTTT
TRBJ2-7 | TRBV25-1 | NA | many | CASQAVGYEQYF | TGTGCCAGCCAGGCAGTAGGCTACGAGCAGTACTTC
TRBJ1-1 | TRBV6-2/TRBV6-3 | TRBD1 | many | CASSQPAGTVEAFF | TGTGCCAGCAGCCAACCGGCCGGGACAGTCGAAGCTTTCTTT
TRBJ2-1 | TRBV7-8 | NA | many | CASSPQGSPLGEQFF | TGTGCCAGCAGCCCACAGGGTAGTCCGCTGGGTGAGCAGTTCTTC
TRBJ2-1 | TRBV11-3 | NA | many | CASSSWNNEQFF | TGTGCCAGCAGCTCGTGGAACAATGAGCAGTTCTTC
TRBJ1-6 | TRBV7-2 | NA | many | CASSSQLVRGSNSPLHF | TGTGCCAGCAGCAGCCAACTAGTAAGGGGGTCTAATTCACCCCTCCACTTT
TRBJ1-2 | TRBV14 | NA | many | CASSQAGYGYTF | TGTGCCAGCAGCCAAGCAGGCTATGGCTACACCTTC
TRBJ2-1 | TRBV7-2 | NA | many | CASSFTFSEQFF | TGTGCCAGCAGCTTTACGTTCAGCGAGCAGTTCTTC
TRBJ1-4 | TRBV5-6 | NA | many | CASSLGPETYATNEKLFF | TGTGCCAGCAGCTTGGGGCCGGAAACATATGCAACTAATGAAAAACTGTTTTTT
TRBJ2-4 | TRBV7-8 | NA | NA | CASSSPPPGGNIQYF | TGTGCCAGCAGCTCCCCCCCCCCGGGTGGAAACATTCAGTACTTC
TRBJ2-3 | TRBV7-8 | TRBD2 | many | CASSAKARSELAVVQYF | TGTGCCAGCAGCGCTAAGGCCCGCTCAGAACTAGCGGTGGTGCAGTATTTT
TRBJ2-3 | TRBV7-6 | NA | medium-sized | CASSFGTNTDTQYF | TGTGCCAGCAGCTTTGGAACTAACACAGATACGCAGTATTTT